The 18 T cell receptor beta chains given below trace back to one sample, sequenced in a study of neurological immune-mediated disorders. TCRdb re-called the 5' RACE reads through MiXCR, storing one row per CDR3 protein. The sample records just under 45,000 distinct CDR3 sequences, about an eighth being singletons. The sequencing input was PBMCs. Receptors originate from a female donor in good health.

This clonotype was seen many times. The chain has TRBV6-6 and TRBJ1-1; 11 bases map to TRBD1. Germline V lookup: CDR1 MNHNY, CDR2 SVGAGI (reference sequence). The CDR3 is 15 amino acids. Trimming at V came to 2 bases and at J to 4 bases, leaving 3 bases not matched to a gene. The CDR3 sequence is CASSYGGTGGTEAFF. As DNA, the CDR3 is TGTGCCAGCAGTTACGGCGGGACAGGGGGCACTGAAGCTTTCTTT.

The chain recombines TRBV6-5 with TRBJ2-3; 8 bases match TRBD1. The CDR3 extends over 12 amino acids. Germline V gene sequence: CDR1 MNHEY, CDR2 SVGAGI. The V segment lost 6 bases and the J segment 7 bases; nucleotides outside the gene matches: 3. CDR3 protein: CASRTGAYTQYF. The CDR3 region has the DNA TGTGCCAGCAGGACAGGGGCCTATACGCAGTATTTT.

This clonotype was detected ten times or more. The V call is TRBV9, the J call TRBJ1-3, with a tentative D call TRBD1 (6 bases). There are 14 residues in the CDR3. The V end was cut by 8 bases, the J end by 2 bases, with 14 bases between. The germline CDR1 and CDR2 sequences are SGDLS and YYNGEE. DNA of the CDR3: TGTGCCAGTGGTACGGGGGCGGCTGGAAACACCATATATTTT. It encodes CASGTGAAGNTIYF.

This clonotype was counted at least ten times. This chain uses TRBV5-1 with TRBJ2-7; 8 bases align to TRBD1. The ends lost 2 bases at V and 3 bases at J; junction bases unmatched: 7. Looked up from germline, CDR1 is SGHRS and CDR2 is YFSETQ. This CDR3 is 15 amino acids long. DNA for the CDR3: TGCGCCAGCAGCTTCGGGAACACAGGGGGCTACGAGCAGTACTTC. Protein: CASSFGNTGGYEQYF.

Worth noting for this clonotype: A much larger clone is a single base away; this may be a read error. V gene TRBV5-1 combines with J gene TRBJ1-1, with D unresolved. Germline V gene lookup returns CDR1 SGHRS and CDR2 YFSETQ. The V end was cut by 1 base, the J end by 1 base, with 8 bases between. The CDR3 covers 14 residues. The CDR3 here is CASSLLMGNTEAFF. The CDR3 DNA reads TGCGCCAGCAGCTTGCTGATGGGGAACACTGAAGCTTTCTTT.

This clonotype was counted at least ten times. The chain couples TRBV5-1 to TRBJ2-3; the D is unclear. The CDR3 has 13 residues. Trimming shortened V by 2 bases and J by 0 bases, and 4 bases separated the two germline ends. Germline CDR1 and CDR2: SGHRS and YFSETQ. CDR3 bases: TGCGCCAGCAGCTTAACTAGCACAGATACGCAGTATTTT. Its protein is CASSLTSTDTQYF.

This clonotype is classed as medium-sized (0.01 to 0.1%). This chain joins TRBV9 and TRBJ1-6; 8 bases agree with TRBD1. CDR3 length: 15 amino acids. Germline trimming cut 4 bases from V and 7 bases from J; bases unmatched to any gene: 7. The germline V gene encodes CDR1 SGDLS and CDR2 YYNGEE. The CDR3 region has the DNA TGTGCCAGCAGCCTAGAGGGGACAGGAAATTCACCCCTCCACTTT. It yields the protein CASSLEGTGNSPLHF. Filled out from reference TRBV9 and TRBJ1-6, the complete variable domain reads DSGVTQTPKHLITATGQRVTLRCSPRSGDLSVYWYQQSLDQGLQFLIQYYNGEERAKGNILERFSAQQFPDLHSELNLSSLELGDSALYFCASSLEGTGNSPLHFGNGTRLTVT.

This clonotype was detected many times. The chain links TRBV5-1 to TRBJ2-3; TRBD1 aligns across 10 bases. Germline-derived CDR1 and CDR2 are SGHRS and YFSETQ. CDR3 length equals 15 residues. With 2 bases clipped from V and 4 bases from J, the junction kept 4 bases outside the gene matches. Written as DNA, the CDR3 is TGCGCCAGCAGCTTAGGACAGGGGGGAGCAGATACGCAGTATTTT. Protein product: CASSLGQGGADTQYF.

This clonotype was counted at least ten times. The chain employs TRBV5-1 and TRBJ2-1; D tentatively reads TRBD1 or TRBD2 (7 bases each). The CDR3 length is 15 residues. V was pared by 4 bases and J by 1 base, with 12 bases between. The germline CDR1 and CDR2 sequences are SGHRS and YFSETQ. This CDR3 is CASSPRGGSYNEQFF. Written as DNA, the CDR3 is TGCGCCAGCAGCCCCAGGGGGGGGTCCTACAATGAGCAGTTCTTC.

This clonotype occurred many times. The J gene is TRBJ2-3, the V gene TRBV6-6, with unresolved D. CDR3 length equals 19 residues. Trimming removed 6 bases from V and 2 bases from J, with 27 bases in between. Germline CDR1 and CDR2: MNHNY and SVGAGI (reference sequence). CDR3 in amino acids: CASSGTTTVFDFHTDTQYF. The CDR3 coding sequence is TGTGCCAGCAGCGGTACTACCACAGTGTTCGACTTTCACACAGATACGCAGTATTTT.

This clonotype was seen ten or more times. The rearrangement joins TRBV11-2 to TRBJ1-2, with 12 bases lining up with TRBD1. Germline V gene lookup returns CDR1 SGHAT and CDR2 FQNNGV. Trimming cost V 2 bases and J 7 bases; bases outside gene matches: 14. This CDR3 region has 18 residues. The DNA for the CDR3 is TGTGCCAGCAGCTTAAGATCTAAACCGGGACAGGGGGCTTCTGGCTACACCTTC. It specifies CASSLRSKPGQGASGYTF.

This clonotype appeared many times. J is TRBJ1-1 and V is TRBV10-3; D not resolved. V was cut by 0 bases and J by 7 bases, with 9 bases left in between. In germline, CDR1 is ENHRY, CDR2 SYGVKD. This CDR3 has 13 residues. CDR3 sequence reads: CAISESQVNEAFF. CDR3 in DNA: TGTGCCATCAGTGAGTCCCAGGTCAATGAAGCTTTCTTT.

Many counts were recorded for this clonotype. This chain connects TRBV6-6 to TRBJ1-3, with D maybe TRBD1 (5 bases). Germline V gene lookup returns CDR1 MNHNY and CDR2 SVGAGI (reference sequence). The CDR3 has 20 residues. V lost 0 bases and J 0 bases, leaving 21 bases between the germline ends. This CDR3 is CASSYSGSPLAGYSGNTIYF. The CDR3 region has the DNA TGTGCCAGCAGTTACTCTGGGTCCCCTTTGGCAGGGTACTCTGGAAACACCATATATTTT.

This clonotype was recorded many times. This sequence joins TRBV12-3 or TRBV12-4 and TRBJ2-1; 11 bases agree with TRBD2. This CDR3 is built from 16 residues. The ends lost 5 bases at V and 0 bases at J; junction bases unmatched: 3. CDR3 amino acids: CASSTSGRPSYNEQFF. The CDR3 DNA reads TGTGCCAGCAGTACTAGCGGGAGACCCTCCTACAATGAGCAGTTCTTC.

This clonotype was seen repeatedly, ten times or more. This could be a read error, since a much larger clone is one nucleotide away. The V call is TRBV7-9, the J call TRBJ2-7; D might be TRBD2 (6 bases). V dropped 7 bases and J dropped 6 bases, with 10 bases sitting between them. Germline CDR1 and CDR2: SEHNR and FQNEAQ (reference sequence). This CDR3 has 11 amino acids. The CDR3 loop is CASTSGGEQYF. The CDR3 nucleotides are TGTGCCAGCACCTCCGGGGGCGAGCAGTACTTC.

About this clonotype itself: One base away lies a much larger clone, so this may be a sequencing read error. This chain uses TRBV7-3 with TRBJ1-1, with D unclear. This CDR3 comprises 15 residues. Germline V CDR1 and CDR2: SGHTA, FQGTGA. This CDR3 is CASSFSGSVNTEDFF. Here the CDR3 DNA reads TGTGCCAGCAGCTTCTCCGGGTCTGTGAACACTGAAGATTTCTTT.

This clonotype was seen at least ten times. The chain couples TRBV29-1 to TRBJ2-5, with TRBD2 matching 10 bases. J was trimmed by 2 bases and V by 7 bases; bases with no gene match: 7. Germline V gives CDR1 SQVTM, CDR2 ANQGSEA. The CDR3 contains 14 residues. The CDR3 bases are TGCAGCGCAAAACTAGCGGGGAGGCAAGAGACCCAGTACTTC. It yields the protein CSAKLAGRQETQYF.

The chain joins TRBV13 to TRBJ1-1, with D unresolved. The CDR3 extends over 17 amino acids. Germline V gene data show CDR1 as PRHDT and CDR2 as FYEKMQ (reference sequence). V was pared by 5 bases and J by 1 base, with 20 bases between. This CDR3 is CASSTTSPKGGNTEAFF. DNA for the CDR3: TGTGCCAGCAGCACGACGTCACCCAAGGGCGGGAACACTGAAGCTTTCTTT.